The clone carrying this T cell receptor beta chain was seen repeatedly, ten times or more. Its antigen is as yet unknown. TCRdb re-derived calls from the 5' RACE reads in MiXCR, one entry per CDR3 protein. The sample records 200,000 to 300,000 distinct CDR3 sequences, approximately 6.3% being singletons. The CDR3 length is 11 residues. The V and J ends lost 7 bases and 8 bases, in that order; junction bases with no gene match: 5. Germline V gene lookup returns CDR1 SNHLY and CDR2 FYNNEI. These data come from a study of T cells after yellow fever vaccination. Study results and limitations: On re-exposure, the response was weaker but peaked faster, at day 5 versus 15.

Specimen: CD4+ T cells sorted from PBMCs, collected on the day of the yellow fever booster vaccination. The genes are TRBV2 and TRBJ2-7; 7 bases align to TRBD1. The sequence came from a man between 25 and 39 years old who received the YFV17D yellow fever vaccine. CDR3: CASTRDRKQYF. The CDR3 DNA sequence: TGTGCCAGCACAAGGGACAGAAAGCAGTACTTC.